These 19 T cell receptor beta chains were sequenced from one sample in a study of CD8 T cells in ankylosing spondylitis. Findings and caveats of the study: Ankylosing spondylitis blood appeared to carry a characteristic TCR beta motif of roughly 8 highly homologous variants.

MiXCR, run by TCRdb on the 5' RACE reads, gives a single entry per CDR3 protein. Altogether roughly 440,000 distinct CDR3 sequences are present, approximately 17% being singletons, with the ten largest covering around 0.92%. No antigen is known for these receptors. The specimen sequenced was blood, either unsorted or a sorted T cell fraction (not recorded which). Every receptor here comes from a male donor with ankylosing spondylitis.

This clonotype has a handful of counts. The chain is built from TRBV20-1 and TRBJ2-7, with a tentative D call TRBD2 (6 bases). The germline CDR1 and CDR2 sequences are DFQATT and SNEGSKA (reference sequence). The CDR3 length is 13 residues. Deletions cut 3 bases from V and 7 bases from J, with 16 bases between. This CDR3 reads CSARGGAGGEQYF. DNA of the CDR3: TGCAGTGCTAGGGGCGGGGCCGGCGGGGAGCAGTACTTC.

This clonotype was seen a handful of times. The V gene is TRBV11-2, the J gene TRBJ2-1; TRBD2 aligns across 7 bases. The junction had 10 bases not matched to a gene; V was cut back by 1 base and J by 10 bases. Germline V gene lookup returns CDR1 SGHAT and CDR2 FQNNGV. This CDR3 contains 15 residues. CDR3 sequence (DNA): TGTGCCAGCAGCTTAGGTCGCGCCCTCGGGAGGGAGCAGTTCTTC. Translation: CASSLGRALGREQFF. Using reference TRBV11-2 and TRBJ2-1 for the parts outside the CDR3, the full variable domain is EAGVAQSPRYKIIEKRQSVAFWCNPISGHATLYWYQQILGQGPKLLIQFQNNGVVDDSQLPKDRFSAERLKGVDSTLKIQPAKLEDSAVYLCASSLGRALGREQFFGPGTRLTVL.

This clonotype was observed a few times. The chain carries TRBV9 and TRBJ2-3; 8 bases are shared with TRBD1. Germline V gene lookup returns CDR1 SGDLS and CDR2 YYNGEE. Losses at the gene ends were 6 bases for V and 0 bases for J; bases not matched to a gene: 6. The CDR3 has 15 amino acids. The CDR3 DNA reads TGTGCCAGCAAGAAGGGACAGGCTAGCACAGATACGCAGTATTTT. The encoded protein is CASKKGQASTDTQYF.

This chain uses TRBV28 with TRBJ1-5; a weak D match, TRBD1 (5 bases). V was cut by 3 bases and J by 11 bases, with 14 bases left in between. The CDR3 is made up of 13 amino acids. The V gene's germline CDR1 is MDHEN and CDR2 SYDVKM. CDR3 sequence (DNA): TGTGCCAGCAGTTTGGAGGGAATCAGGGCCCAGCATTTT. As protein: CASSLEGIRAQHF. The complete variable domain, with remaining parts taken from reference TRBV28 and TRBJ1-5, reads DVKVTQSSRYLVKRTGEKVFLECVQDMDHENMFWYRQDPGLGLRLIYFSYDVKMKEKGDIPEGYSVSREKKERFSLILESASTNQTSMYLCASSLEGIRAQHFGDGTRLSIL.

This clonotype has a handful of counts. This chain links TRBV5-5 with TRBJ1-4; tentative D call: TRBD1 (5 bases). V was trimmed by 0 bases and J by 0 bases, leaving 15 bases between them. The CDR3 loop spans 18 amino acids. Germline assignment: CDR1 SGHKS and CDR2 YYEKEE (reference sequence). The CDR3 protein is CASSLGVAGTATNEKLFF. In nucleotides, the CDR3 is TGTGCCAGCAGCTTGGGGGTCGCGGGGACCGCAACTAATGAAAAACTGTTTTTT.

The chain employs TRBV20-1 and TRBJ2-7; 8 positions match TRBD1. The CDR3 has 14 residues. V lost 3 bases to trimming and J lost 3 bases; unmatched junction nucleotides: 7. Germline CDR1 DFQATT, CDR2 SNEGSKA (reference sequence). In DNA form, the CDR3 reads TGCAGTGCTAGCAGACAGGGGAGGCTCTACGAGCAGTACTTC. Translated: CSASRQGRLYEQYF.

This clonotype was seen at least ten times. V is TRBV12-3 or TRBV12-4 and J is TRBJ2-1; TRBD2 agrees at 8 bases. The ends lost 6 bases at V and 2 bases at J; junction bases unmatched: 9. The CDR3 is 16 residues long. The CDR3 DNA reads as TGTGCCAGCAGACCTAGAGGGGGACTAGCCTACAATGAGCAGTTCTTC. It specifies CASRPRGGLAYNEQFF.

This clonotype was recorded once. The V call is TRBV4-3, the J call TRBJ1-3, with TRBD1 matching over 10 bases. The CDR3 length is 16 residues. Germline loops: CDR1 LGHNA, CDR2 YSLEER. The V and J ends lost 0 bases and 9 bases, in that order; junction bases with no gene match: 8. CDR3 DNA: TGCGCCAGCAGCCAAGATTGGACAGGGGGAGGTGGCACCATATATTTT. This encodes CASSQDWTGGGGTIYF.

The V gene is TRBV30, the J gene TRBJ1-5; TRBD1 is a possible D gene (5 bases). The CDR3 loop spans 17 amino acids. CDR1 and CDR2 from the germline V gene are GTSNPN and SVGIG (reference sequence). V dropped 0 bases and J dropped 2 bases, with 17 bases sitting between them. The CDR3 region is CAWSVRGRGDGNQPQHF. In DNA form, the CDR3 reads TGTGCCTGGAGTGTACGAGGGAGAGGGGATGGCAATCAGCCCCAGCATTTT.

This clonotype occurred a few times. In nucleotides, the CDR3 is TGTGCCAGCAGCGTCGGACGGGACACTGAAGCTTTCTTT. This encodes CASSVGRDTEAFF. The rearrangement joins TRBV9 to TRBJ1-1; no firm D call. Germline values: CDR1 SGDLS, CDR2 YYNGEE. Trimming cost V 2 bases and J 3 bases, with 8 bases left between them. This CDR3 is built from 13 residues.

This clonotype was counted between two and nine times. The chain uses TRBV29-1 and TRBJ2-7; D is possibly TRBD2 (6 bases). The CDR3 is made up of 11 amino acids. Per the germline V gene, CDR1 is SQVTM and CDR2 is ANQGSEA. Between the trimmed V and J ends, which lost 7 bases and 4 bases, there was a span of 11 bases. DNA of the CDR3: TGCAGCGCAGAGGCGGGATACGAGCAGTACTTC. Protein: CSAEAGYEQYF.

This chain uses TRBV7-9 with TRBJ2-1, with D perhaps TRBD1 or TRBD2 (5 bases each). V lost 6 bases and J 10 bases, leaving 10 bases between the germline ends. This CDR3 comprises 11 residues. Per the germline V gene, CDR1 is SEHNR and CDR2 is FQNEAQ (reference sequence). The DNA of the CDR3 is TGTGCCAGCAGACCTGAGGGGGAGCAGTTCTTC. This encodes CASRPEGEQFF. Looking up the rest from reference TRBV7-9 and TRBJ2-1 gives the full variable domain: DTGVSQNPRHKITKRGQNVTFRCDPISEHNRLYWYRQTLGQGPEFLTYFQNEAQLEKSRLLSDRFSAERPKGSFSTLEIQRTEQGDSAMYLCASRPEGEQFFGPGTRLTVL.

In this sample, this clonotype turned up a few times. The chain carries TRBV12-3 or TRBV12-4 and TRBJ1-1; a weak D match, TRBD1 (5 bases). Trimming removed 7 bases at V and 0 bases at J, with 9 bases between. This CDR3 contains 13 residues. The CDR3 DNA reads as TGTGCCAGCACGCCGACAGTGAACACTGAAGCTTTCTTT. Amino acids: CASTPTVNTEAFF.

This clonotype was recorded at least ten times. The J gene is TRBJ2-2, the V gene TRBV10-3, with 7 bases fitting TRBD1. V shed 8 bases and J 6 bases; nucleotides not matched to a gene: 9. Germline V gene data show CDR1 as ENHRY and CDR2 as SYGVKD. CDR3 length: 14 residues. CDR3 region: CAIGSETGPGELFF. In nucleotides, the CDR3 is TGTGCCATCGGTTCTGAGACAGGGCCCGGGGAGCTGTTTTTT.

This clonotype occurred many times. The chain has TRBV7-2 and TRBJ2-1, with D perhaps matching TRBD2 (6 bases). The CDR3 covers 16 residues. The V gene lost 3 bases and the J gene lost 5 bases, with 17 bases spanning the gap. Germline-derived CDR1 and CDR2 are SGHTA and FQGNSA. In DNA, the CDR3 is TGTGCCAGCAGCTTTCGGGCGCGGGACCTGAACAATGAGCAGTTCTTC. This encodes CASSFRARDLNNEQFF.

The CDR3 sequence is CASTPSGAGGGYTF. Here the CDR3 DNA reads TGTGCCAGCACCCCTTCCGGGGCAGGGGGTGGCTACACCTTC. The V call is TRBV7-9, the J call TRBJ1-2; 7 bases align to TRBD1. The CDR3 is made up of 14 amino acids. CDR1 is SEHNR and CDR2 is FQNEAQ in the germline V gene (reference sequence). V lost 7 bases to trimming and J lost 7 bases; unmatched junction nucleotides: 12.

V is TRBV12-3 or TRBV12-4 and J is TRBJ1-6, with D unclear. Trimming took 8 bases from V and 9 from J, leaving 11 bases between them. This CDR3 comprises 12 residues. CDR3 DNA sequence: TGTGCCAGCTCGGCGGGAAGTTCACCCCTCCACTTT. It is translated as CASSAGSSPLHF.

The chain carries TRBV24-1 and TRBJ2-3; 8 bases map to TRBD1. The CDR3 contains 16 residues. Germline lookup yields CDR1 KGHDR and CDR2 SFDVKD. The V segment lost 4 bases and the J segment 4 bases; nucleotides outside the gene matches: 9. CDR3 sequence (DNA): TGTGCCACCAGTGACCGAGGGACAGGCTACGCAGATACGCAGTATTTT. It specifies CATSDRGTGYADTQYF.

There are a few counts of this clonotype. The chain links TRBV28 to TRBJ2-4; D is possibly TRBD1 (6 bases). Germline V lookup: CDR1 MDHEN, CDR2 SYDVKM. CDR3 length: 21 residues. Deletions cut 7 bases from V and 0 bases from J, with 31 bases between. The CDR3 loop reads CASTLTVNSKTGELAKNIQYF. CDR3 DNA sequence: TGTGCCAGCACCCTCACCGTGAACTCAAAGACAGGAGAGCTAGCCAAAAACATTCAGTACTTC.